The rows below give T cell receptor beta chains drawn from one sample of a study of blood T cell repertoires in COVID-19. Produced via immunoSEQ multiplex PCR; TCRdb's table is partial and in-frame only. The table lists around 70,000 clones, roughly nine tenths of them singletons. Sequencing was done on a sample of peripheral blood. The source of these receptors is a human donor in a cohort sampled during active COVID-19. Both conserved end residues are trimmed from each CDR3.

v_gene | CDR3aa
TRBV18 | ASSPRSGGADGYT
TRBV5-4 | ASSIGTVWDYGYT
TRBV4-3 | ASSRGHVDIQY
TRBV18 | ASSPGTANEKLF
TRBV5-8 | ASPRGQHSPMNTEAF
TRBV7-2 | ASSQHYEQY
TRBV11-2 | ASSLAPGPYEQY
TRBV6-5 | ASSSEGLRTQY
TRBV6-2/TRBV6-3 | ASSPRPFTGNNEQF
TRBV2 | ASSGGWVGYT
TRBV7-2 | ASSRTATFSGNTIY
TRBV7-3 | ASSLTAGTAPRGGQPQH
TRBV5-8 | ASSLGDYSYEQY
TRBV6-5 | ASSLGVAGAGELF
TRBV5-6 | ASSLYTGTGSPNEAF
TRBV12-3/TRBV12-4 | ASSPGQDGELF
TRBV6-5 | ASTPRGGQTQY
TRBV28 | ASSSRDTQY
TRBV5-1 | ASSGTLGGGNEQF
TRBV24-1 | ATSHRSGDTQY
TRBV4-3 | ASSREWGQSSYEQY
TRBV3-1/TRBV3-2 | ASSERETSYNEQF
TRBV28 | ASSLDRGNEKLF
TRBV11-2 | ASSPGRGNSPLH
TRBV19 | ASSIRQVSGNTIY
TRBV5-5 | ASSLMSGGSNQPQH
TRBV10-3 | AISLLGQGVNSPLH
TRBV7-2 | ASSLMGGSNQPQH
TRBV6-2/TRBV6-3 | ASSLAGVDYNEQF
TRBV6-2/TRBV6-3 | ASSRLEVNTEAF
TRBV30 | AWSTLGSNQPQH
TRBV5-1 | ASSLETGNSPLH
TRBV19 | ASRIGTGGDGNTIY
TRBV7-8 | ASSLASYTGELF
TRBV9 | ASSSGLAGGRF
TRBV5-1 | ASSLTFEGGTDTQY
TRBV19 | ASSMRGQGWQPQH
TRBV6-6 | ASSQQTSGRILRGTQY
TRBV18 | ASSTGTVGQPQH
TRBV5-1 | ASRTGVTGELF
TRBV11-1 | ASSFPGGVRDEQF
TRBV7-2 | ASSLVGQVSDEQF
TRBV18 | ASTLAGVSYNEQF
TRBV14 | ASSQSGNTEAF
TRBV5-1 | ASSPGTGTYNEQF
TRBV7-9 | ASRTRQGVGETQY
TRBV29-1 | SVAPTGTNTEAF
TRBV30 | AWRGLAGGTDTQY
TRBV19 | ASSIHQGRANTGELF
TRBV5-6 | ASSLGTVGTDTQY
TRBV2 | ASSPPGGGANVLT
TRBV28 | ASKTGVRGEAF